The rows below give T cell receptor beta chains drawn from one sample of a study of cytotoxic CD8 clonotypes in ibrutinib-treated CLL. The data were produced by immunoSEQ multiplex PCR, yet TCRdb's version contains in-frame clones alone and is incomplete. Seen here are 120,000 to 150,000 clones, under 95% observed once, and the top ten hold 10% to 13%. The material was PBMCs, obtained after 12 months of ibrutinib treatment. The source is a human donor with chronic lymphocytic leukemia. Both conserved end residues are part of each CDR3. D genes are given only for firm matches. Clone size is shown for a subset of rows, as once, few, many or a class of expanded clone.

J: TRBJ2-1
D: TRBD2
V: TRBV2
size: once
CDR3: CASSGIAGNEQFF
DNA: TGTGCCAGCAGTGGAATAGCGGGGAATGAGCAGTTCTTC

J: TRBJ2-1
D: TRBD2
V: TRBV5-1
size: .
CDR3: CASSLAAGGAYNEQFF
DNA: TGCGCCAGCAGCTTGGCGGCGGGAGGGGCCTACAATGAGCAGTTCTTC

J: TRBJ2-7
D: .
V: TRBV19
size: .
CDR3: CASSIGGVPMYEQYF
DNA: TGTGCCAGTAGTATAGGCGGGGTCCCCATGTACGAGCAGTACTTC

J: TRBJ2-3
D: TRBD2
V: TRBV5-4
size: .
CDR3: CASSLPSGNTDTQYF
DNA: TGTGCCAGCAGCTTACCTAGCGGTAACACAGATACGCAGTATTTT

J: TRBJ2-3
D: .
V: TRBV5-4
size: once
CDR3: CASSLSGSGTDTQYF
DNA: TGTGCCAGCAGCTTGTCGGGGTCCGGCACAGATACGCAGTATTTT

J: TRBJ2-1
D: .
V: TRBV4-1
size: .
CDR3: CASSHRYDDSINEQFF
DNA: TGCGCCAGCAGCCACCGATACGATGACAGTATTAATGAGCAGTTCTTC

J: TRBJ2-1
D: .
V: TRBV6-5
size: .
CDR3: CASRTFNEQFF
DNA: TGTGCCAGCAGGACGTTTAATGAGCAGTTCTTC

J: TRBJ2-7
D: .
V: TRBV6-5
size: .
CDR3: CASSLNTGDEQYF
DNA: TGTGCCAGCAGTCTCAATACCGGAGACGAGCAGTACTTC

J: TRBJ2-5
D: .
V: TRBV7-2
size: once
CDR3: CASRPLGIAQETQYF
DNA: TGTGCCAGCAGACCCCTAGGGATCGCACAAGAGACCCAGTACTTC

J: TRBJ2-6
D: .
V: TRBV9
size: .
CDR3: CASSVAPGTQNSGANVLTF
DNA: TGTGCCAGCAGCGTAGCTCCCGGGACACAAAACTCTGGGGCCAACGTCCTGACTTTC

J: TRBJ2-7
D: TRBD2
V: TRBV4-2
size: .
CDR3: CASSQTASGFSYEQYF
DNA: TGTGCCAGCAGCCAGACCGCTAGCGGGTTCTCCTACGAGCAGTACTTC

J: TRBJ2-6
D: .
V: TRBV6-5
size: .
CDR3: CASSLLRSGANVLTF
DNA: TGTGCCAGCAGCCTCCTCAGATCTGGGGCCAACGTCCTGACTTTC

J: TRBJ2-2
D: .
V: TRBV21-1
size: .
CDR3: CASRDRNGLNTGELFF
DNA: TGTGCCAGCAGGGACAGAAACGGACTGAACACCGGGGAGCTGTTTTTT

J: TRBJ2-7
D: .
V: TRBV11-3
size: few
CDR3: CASSFLSTGEQYF
DNA: TGTGCCAGCAGCTTTCTAAGCACGGGCGAGCAGTACTTC

J: TRBJ2-5
D: .
V: TRBV7-8
size: .
CDR3: CASSLNGVQETQYF
DNA: TGTGCCAGCAGCTTAAACGGGGTCCAAGAGACCCAGTACTTC

J: TRBJ1-2
D: .
V: TRBV18
size: .
CDR3: CASSPPSADNYGYTF
DNA: TGTGCCAGCTCACCACCGAGCGCAGATAACTATGGCTACACCTTC

J: TRBJ1-1
D: .
V: TRBV7-6
size: .
CDR3: CASSLGTDAEAFF
DNA: TGTGCCAGCAGCTTAGGGACAGACGCTGAAGCTTTCTTT

J: TRBJ2-5
D: .
V: TRBV19
size: .
CDR3: CASSSRVGETQYF
DNA: TGTGCCAGTAGTTCCAGGGTTGGAGAGACCCAGTACTTC

J: TRBJ2-4
D: TRBD1
V: TRBV5-1
size: .
CDR3: CASSMTGENIQYF
DNA: TGCGCCAGCAGCATGACAGGGGAAAACATTCAGTACTTC

J: TRBJ1-4
D: .
V: TRBV6-6
size: .
CDR3: CASRTVGKLFF
DNA: TGTGCCAGCAGAACAGTGGGCAAACTGTTTTTT

J: TRBJ1-1
D: .
V: TRBV19
size: .
CDR3: CASSTVSTNTEAFF
DNA: TGTGCCAGTAGCACGGTCAGTACGAACACTGAAGCTTTCTTT

J: TRBJ2-1
D: TRBD2
V: TRBV9
size: .
CDR3: CASSVTGTSGSKNEQFF
DNA: TGTGCCAGCAGCGTTACCGGGACTAGCGGGAGTAAGAATGAGCAGTTCTTC

J: TRBJ2-7
D: TRBD1
V: TRBV7-2
size: .
CDR3: CASSSSGTGLSEQYF
DNA: TGTGCCAGCAGCTCCTCCGGGACAGGGTTGAGCGAGCAGTACTTC

J: TRBJ2-1
D: .
V: TRBV25-1
size: .
CDR3: CASSGQGNEQFF
DNA: TGTGCCAGCAGTGGTCAGGGGAATGAGCAGTTCTTC

J: TRBJ2-1
D: TRBD2
V: TRBV5-1
size: .
CDR3: CASSLIAGASNEQFF
DNA: TGCGCCAGCAGCTTGATAGCGGGAGCCTCTAATGAGCAGTTCTTC

J: TRBJ2-7
D: TRBD2
V: TRBV27
size: .
CDR3: CASSSGLAGGHQYF
DNA: TGTGCCAGCAGTTCCGGACTAGCGGGAGGGCATCAGTACTTC

J: TRBJ2-3
D: .
V: TRBV7-8
size: .
CDR3: CASSLVQSTDTQYF
DNA: TGTGCCAGCAGCTTAGTGCAGAGCACAGATACGCAGTATTTT

J: TRBJ1-2
D: .
V: TRBV30
size: .
CDR3: CAWSPLLGLVGYTF
DNA: TGTGCCTGGAGCCCCCTCCTGGGCCTAGTCGGCTACACCTTC

J: TRBJ1-1
D: TRBD1
V: TRBV10-2
size: once
CDR3: CASYRGTIVNTEAFF
DNA: TGCGCCAGCTACAGGGGTACTATTGTGAACACTGAAGCTTTCTTT

J: TRBJ2-7
D: .
V: TRBV9
size: .
CDR3: CASSLGTHSGYEQYF
DNA: TGTGCCAGCAGCCTCGGGACTCATAGCGGCTACGAGCAGTACTTC

J: TRBJ1-2
D: .
V: TRBV7-3
size: .
CDR3: CASSYDRQEGYTF
DNA: TGTGCCAGCAGCTACGACCGACAAGAGGGCTACACCTTC

J: TRBJ1-1
D: .
V: TRBV27
size: .
CDR3: CASSRGTPGVEAFF
DNA: TGTGCCAGCAGTCGGGGGACCCCAGGGGTTGAAGCTTTCTTT

J: TRBJ1-5
D: .
V: TRBV19
size: .
CDR3: CASIPSVGLNQPQHF
DNA: TGTGCCAGTATTCCCTCGGTGGGACTCAATCAGCCCCAGCATTTT

J: TRBJ1-2
D: TRBD1
V: TRBV27
size: .
CDR3: CASSSQGNYGYTF
DNA: TGTGCCAGCAGTTCACAGGGGAACTATGGCTACACCTTC

J: TRBJ2-6
D: .
V: TRBV21-1
size: .
CDR3: CASSLWDRGPLSGANVLTF
DNA: TGTGCCAGCAGCCTTTGGGACAGGGGTCCCCTCTCTGGGGCCAACGTCCTGACTTTC

J: TRBJ2-1
D: .
V: TRBV7-8
size: .
CDR3: CASSPEVSHEQFF
DNA: TGTGCCAGCAGCCCGGAGGTGAGCCATGAGCAGTTCTTC

J: TRBJ1-2
D: .
V: TRBV2
size: once
CDR3: CATTRQPNYGYTF
DNA: TGTGCCACCACAAGACAGCCAAACTATGGCTACACCTTC

J: TRBJ2-7
D: .
V: TRBV5-6
size: .
CDR3: CASSLVEGYEQYF
DNA: TGTGCCAGCAGCTTGGTTGAAGGCTACGAGCAGTACTTC

J: TRBJ2-7
D: TRBD2
V: TRBV6-1
size: .
CDR3: CASSELGLGLAGTYEQYF
DNA: TGTGCCAGCAGTGAACTCGGACTGGGACTAGCGGGGACCTACGAGCAGTACTTC

J: TRBJ2-3
D: .
V: TRBV28
size: .
CDR3: CASSPRLGKRADTQYF
DNA: TGTGCCAGCAGCCCCCGGTTAGGCAAAAGGGCAGATACGCAGTATTTT

J: TRBJ2-7
D: .
V: TRBV19
size: .
CDR3: CASSTYKSRTYEQYF
DNA: TGTGCCAGTAGTACATATAAAAGCCGAACCTACGAGCAGTACTTC